These 20 T cell receptor beta chains came from one sample sequenced in a study of cytomegalovirus exposure and HLA in healthy donors. Libraries were prepared by immunoSEQ multiplex PCR; TCRdb keeps only in-frame clonotypes and omits some of them. The sample holds roughly 110,000 clones, approximately 90% seen once. Sequencing input: PBMCs. The receptors come from a woman aged 18-30 years in good health and CMV-seropositive.

The V and J genes are TRBV2 and TRBJ2-3; D might be TRBD1 (6 bases). V lost 7 bases to trimming and J lost 2 bases, with 13 bases between them. The CDR3 loop spans 14 amino acids. Germline V gene data show CDR1 as SNHLY and CDR2 as FYNNEI. CDR3 residues: CASMDRQVTDTQYF. Written as DNA, the CDR3 is TGTGCCAGCATGGACAGACAAGTCACAGATACGCAGTATTTT.

The V and J genes are TRBV6-5 and TRBJ1-2; maybe TRBD1 (5 bases). V shed 6 bases and J shed 6 bases, with 20 bases lying between them. The CDR3 contains 15 residues. Germline lookup yields CDR1 MNHEY and CDR2 SVGAGI. In DNA form, the CDR3 reads TGTGCCAGCAGACCAACCGGACCTTCAGGGCATGGCTACACCTTC. Amino acid sequence: CASRPTGPSGHGYTF.

V gene TRBV28 combines with J gene TRBJ2-5; tentatively, D is TRBD2 (5 bases). This CDR3 is 15 amino acids long. Germline assignment: CDR1 MDHEN and CDR2 SYDVKM. Trimming shortened V by 4 bases and J by 3 bases, and 15 bases separated the two germline ends. The CDR3 sequence is CASSSHRGGKETQYF. The DNA for the CDR3 is TGTGCCAGCAGTTCCCACCGGGGTGGGAAAGAGACCCAGTACTTC.

J is TRBJ1-1 and V is TRBV9; 9 bases fit TRBD1. CDR1 SGDLS and CDR2 YYNGEE come from the germline V gene. This CDR3 is 16 amino acids long. J was trimmed by 6 bases and V by 4 bases; bases with no gene match: 13. The CDR3 reads CASSPGMGQGSAEAFF. Here the CDR3 DNA reads TGTGCCAGCAGCCCGGGGATGGGACAGGGAAGTGCTGAAGCTTTCTTT.

The chain employs TRBV10-3 and TRBJ2-7; 8 positions match TRBD1. Germline lookup yields CDR1 ENHRY and CDR2 SYGVKD. V was clipped by 3 bases and J by 4 bases; unmatched bases: 8. CDR3 length equals 15 residues. CDR3 in amino acids: CAISDRTGSPYEQYF. In DNA, the CDR3 is TGTGCCATCAGTGATAGGACAGGGAGCCCTTACGAGCAGTACTTC.

The chain uses TRBV7-9 and TRBJ1-2, with D perhaps matching TRBD1 (6 bases). Between the trimmed V and J ends, which lost 1 base and 6 bases, there was a span of 12 bases. This CDR3 comprises 14 residues. Germline assignment: CDR1 SEHNR and CDR2 FQNEAQ (reference sequence). The CDR3 region has the DNA TGTGCCAGCAGCTTAGGCAGGGGAGACGATGGCTACACCTTC. It translates to CASSLGRGDDGYTF.

Here the CDR3 reads CASSLGSGGRSYEQYV. The CDR3 nucleotides are TGTGCCAGCAGCTTGGGAAGCGGGGGCCGCTCCTACGAGCAGTACGTC. The V gene is TRBV5-4, the J gene TRBJ2-7; 8 nucleotides align to TRBD2. V was pared by 0 bases and J by 0 bases, with 5 bases of the junction left unmatched. This CDR3 region has 16 residues. Germline V gene sequence: CDR1 SGHNT, CDR2 YYREEE (reference sequence).

V usage is TRBV6-1 and J usage is TRBJ2-7; weak D call: TRBD1 (6 bases). The germline CDR1 and CDR2 sequences are MNHNS and SASEGT. CDR3 length equals 14 residues. V was clipped by 3 bases and J by 2 bases, with 11 bases between them. The CDR3: CASSDQGSAYEQYF. DNA for the CDR3: TGTGCCAGCAGTGATCAGGGGTCGGCCTACGAGCAGTACTTC.

The chain links TRBV9 to TRBJ1-4; maybe TRBD1 (5 bases). V was cut by 0 bases and J by 0 bases, with 12 bases left in between. The germline CDR1 and CDR2 sequences are SGDLS and YYNGEE. The CDR3 has 17 amino acids. The CDR3 reads CASSVGEGRTTNEKLFF. CDR3 in DNA: TGTGCCAGCAGCGTAGGGGAGGGGAGAACAACTAATGAAAAACTGTTTTTT.

The J gene is TRBJ2-2, the V gene TRBV4-1, with D maybe TRBD2 (6 bases). The germline V gene has CDR1 MGHRA and CDR2 YSYEKL. V lost 4 bases and J lost 4, with 22 bases in between. The CDR3 runs 18 residues. The CDR3 here is CASSLGATKRGFTGELFF. The CDR3 coding sequence is TGCGCCAGCAGCCTTGGGGCTACTAAACGGGGGTTCACCGGGGAGCTGTTTTTT.

This clone showed up just once. The chain is built from TRBV28 and TRBJ1-1; D is perhaps TRBD1 (5 bases). Germline loops: CDR1 MDHEN, CDR2 SYDVKM. Trimming cost V 1 base and J 5 bases, with 14 bases left between them. CDR3 length: 15 amino acids. This CDR3 reads CASSLYPGQGTEAFF. The CDR3 DNA reads TGTGCCAGCAGTTTATACCCAGGGCAAGGGACTGAAGCTTTCTTT. The full variable domain, completed using reference TRBV28 and TRBJ1-1, is DVKVTQSSRYLVKRTGEKVFLECVQDMDHENMFWYRQDPGLGLRLIYFSYDVKMKEKGDIPEGYSVSREKKERFSLILESASTNQTSMYLCASSLYPGQGTEAFFGQGTRLTVV.

The chain carries TRBV5-4 and TRBJ2-2, with 11 bases aligning to TRBD2. Germline CDR1 is SGHNT and CDR2 is YYREEE (reference sequence). J lost 0 bases, V lost 4 bases, and 5 bases had no gene match. The CDR3 sequence is 17 residues long. The DNA of the CDR3 is TGTGCCAGCAGCATTGGGACTAGCGGAACGAACACCGGGGAGCTGTTTTTT. Protein product: CASSIGTSGTNTGELFF.

The J gene is TRBJ1-6, the V gene TRBV18; no clear D gene. Germline CDR1 and CDR2: KGHSH and LQKENI. V was trimmed by 3 bases and J by 10 bases, leaving 10 bases between them. The CDR3 has 13 residues. The CDR3 sequence: CASSPVTESPLHF. Here the CDR3 DNA reads TGTGCCAGCTCACCTGTGACGGAGTCACCCCTCCACTTT.

CDR3 residues: CASTLTGNSNTQYF. CDR3 coding DNA: TGTGCCAGCACCCTTACAGGCAATTCTAATACGCAGTATTTT. The V and J genes are TRBV27 and TRBJ2-3, with D possibly being TRBD1 (5 bases). Per germline, CDR1 MNHEY and CDR2 SMNVEV (reference sequence). CDR3 length: 14 residues. V was pared by 7 bases and J by 7 bases, with 18 bases between.

This sequence joins TRBV6-5 and TRBJ1-1; tentatively, D is TRBD1 (6 bases). Germline CDR1 MNHEY, CDR2 SVGAGI. The CDR3 extends over 13 amino acids. The germline V and J ends were trimmed by 7 bases and 1 base, with 10 bases remaining between them. For the CDR3, the DNA is TGTGCCAGCACCGAGACAGGGAACACTGAAGCTTTCTTT. This gives the protein CASTETGNTEAFF.

Here the CDR3 DNA reads TGTGCCAGCAGTGAAGGACAGGGTCTCGAGCAGTACTTC. Its protein product is CASSEGQGLEQYF. The V gene is TRBV28, the J gene TRBJ2-7; TRBD1 agrees at 8 bases. V trimming: 5 bases; J trimming: 6 bases; junction bases outside the gene matches: 6. The CDR3 length is 13 residues. Germline V gene data show CDR1 as MDHEN and CDR2 as SYDVKM.

The chain recombines TRBV4-1 with TRBJ1-4, with D possibly being TRBD1 (6 bases). Germline assignment: CDR1 MGHRA and CDR2 YSYEKL. V lost 4 bases and J 10 bases, leaving 19 bases between the germline ends. This CDR3 contains 15 residues. As DNA, the CDR3 is TGCGCCAGCAGCCCCATGACAGGTCGGTGGGGAAAACTGTTTTTT. Protein product: CASSPMTGRWGKLFF.

V and J are TRBV11-1 and TRBJ1-1; 7 bases are a match to TRBD1. The trim removed 5 bases at V and 6 bases at J, leaving 18 bases unmatched. In germline, CDR1 is SGHAT, CDR2 FQDESV (reference sequence). The CDR3 totals 17 residues. The CDR3 is CASSPPGQVTGRAEAFF. CDR3 nucleotide sequence: TGTGCCAGCAGCCCCCCCGGACAGGTTACCGGCCGTGCTGAAGCTTTCTTT.

The chain carries TRBV6-5 and TRBJ1-1; D is unclear. Germline values: CDR1 MNHEY, CDR2 SVGAGI. The CDR3 is 15 amino acids. Trimming pared 2 bases from V and 1 base from J, leaving 11 bases between. This CDR3 is CASSYEGSPNTEAFF. The DNA for the CDR3 is TGTGCCAGCAGTTACGAGGGCAGTCCGAACACTGAAGCTTTCTTT.

The chain employs TRBV5-1 and TRBJ1-2, with 7 bases that match TRBD1. Germline V gives CDR1 SGHRS, CDR2 YFSETQ. V lost 4 bases and J lost 3; bases outside the gene matches: 3. There are 13 residues in the CDR3. DNA for the CDR3: TGCGCCAGCAGCAGCGGACAGGACTATGGCTACACCTTC. Translated, it gives CASSSGQDYGYTF.